The text below deals with one T cell receptor beta chain. The method was immunoSEQ multiplex PCR; TCRdb's version includes in-frame clones alone and lacks a portion of them. This sample has about 190,000 clones, with more than 75% found just once. This sample was included in a study of blood T cell repertoires in COVID-19. Across the whole study: Collection of acute and convalescent COVID-19 samples took place in the United States, Italy and Spain. The analysed material was cDNA or gDNA that came from T cells, B-cell-depleted T cells, or PBMCs.

V lost 10 bases to trimming and J lost 0 bases, with 14 bases between them. The CDR3 covers 15 residues. Germline CDR1 reads SGHTS; CDR2 reads YDEGEE. The sequenced sample consisted of peripheral blood. The rearrangement uses TRBV5-8 and TRBJ2-6; maybe TRBD1 (5 bases). This receptor was identified in a human donor in a cohort sampled during active COVID-19. This CDR3 is CAGETVNSGANVLTF. The CDR3 region has the DNA TGTGCCGGAGAGACAGTAAACTCTGGGGCCAACGTCCTGACTTTC.